This T cell receptor (beta chain) was retrieved from a study of cytomegalovirus exposure and HLA in healthy donors. Looking at the study overall: The use of the same platform for the 120 validation repertoires and the roughly 630 first-cohort repertoires was reported by a later analysis.

To note about this clone: Its target is unknown.

Study-wide findings and caveats: Most TCR sequences were uncommon, yet certain public TCRs appeared in many donors.

The germline V gene encodes CDR1 LNHDA and CDR2 SQIVND (reference sequence). The CDR3 sequence is 13 residues long. V was clipped by 3 bases and J by 7 bases; unmatched bases: 6. Data came from immunoSEQ multiplex PCR; TCRdb stores just in-frame clones and leaves some out. The table lists more than 120,000 clones, around nine tenths of them singletons. Separate from the roughly 710-subject first cohort, the roughly 110-subject validation cohort was the one that the donors belonged to. The TCR originated in a young man in good health and CMV-seropositive. This chain uses TRBV19 with TRBJ2-7; 7 nucleotides match TRBD2. Material for sequencing was PBMCs. CDR3: CASSIGAGDEQYF. CDR3 bases: TGTGCCAGTAGTATTGGTGCGGGGGATGAGCAGTACTTC.